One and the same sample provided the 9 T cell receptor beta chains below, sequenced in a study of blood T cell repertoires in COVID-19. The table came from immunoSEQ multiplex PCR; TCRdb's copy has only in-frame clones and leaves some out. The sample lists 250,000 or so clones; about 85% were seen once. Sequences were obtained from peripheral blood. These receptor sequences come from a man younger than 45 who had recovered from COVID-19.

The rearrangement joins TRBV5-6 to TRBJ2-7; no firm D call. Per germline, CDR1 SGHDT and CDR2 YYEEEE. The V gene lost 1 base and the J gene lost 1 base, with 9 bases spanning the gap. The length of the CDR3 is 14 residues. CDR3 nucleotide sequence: TGTGCCAGCAGCTTGTATGCGGCTTCCTACGAGCAGTACTTC. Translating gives CASSLYAASYEQYF.

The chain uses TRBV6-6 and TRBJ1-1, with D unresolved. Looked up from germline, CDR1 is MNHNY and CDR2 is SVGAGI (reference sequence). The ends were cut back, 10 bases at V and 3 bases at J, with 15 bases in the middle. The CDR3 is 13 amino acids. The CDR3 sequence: CATDSPRDTEAFF. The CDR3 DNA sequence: TGTGCCACCGATTCCCCGAGGGACACTGAAGCTTTCTTT.

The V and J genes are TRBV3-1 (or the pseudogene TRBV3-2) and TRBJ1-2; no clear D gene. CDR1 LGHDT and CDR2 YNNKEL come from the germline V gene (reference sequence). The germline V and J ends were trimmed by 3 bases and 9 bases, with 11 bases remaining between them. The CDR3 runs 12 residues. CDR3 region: CASSQGPTSYTF. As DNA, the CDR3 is TGTGCCAGCAGCCAGGGTCCGACTAGCTACACCTTC.

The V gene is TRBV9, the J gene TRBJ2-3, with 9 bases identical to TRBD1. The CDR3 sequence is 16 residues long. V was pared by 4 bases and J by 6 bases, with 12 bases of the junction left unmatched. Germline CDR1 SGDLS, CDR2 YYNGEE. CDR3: CASSPPLGTGMDTQYF. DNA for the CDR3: TGTGCCAGCAGCCCTCCCCTAGGGACAGGGATGGATACGCAGTATTTT.

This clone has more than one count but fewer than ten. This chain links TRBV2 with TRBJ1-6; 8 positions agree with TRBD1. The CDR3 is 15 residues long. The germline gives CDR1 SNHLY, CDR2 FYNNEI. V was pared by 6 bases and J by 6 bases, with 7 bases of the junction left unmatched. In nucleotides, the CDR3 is TGTGCCAGCAGCGAGACAGGGGATTTTAATTCACCCCTCCACTTT. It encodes CASSETGDFNSPLHF.

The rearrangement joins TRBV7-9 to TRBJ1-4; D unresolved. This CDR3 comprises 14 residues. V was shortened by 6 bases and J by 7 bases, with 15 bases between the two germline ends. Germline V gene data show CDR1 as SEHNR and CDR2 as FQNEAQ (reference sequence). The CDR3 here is CASRKVISGEKLFF. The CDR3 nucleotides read TGTGCCAGCAGGAAGGTGATATCAGGTGAAAAACTGTTTTTT.

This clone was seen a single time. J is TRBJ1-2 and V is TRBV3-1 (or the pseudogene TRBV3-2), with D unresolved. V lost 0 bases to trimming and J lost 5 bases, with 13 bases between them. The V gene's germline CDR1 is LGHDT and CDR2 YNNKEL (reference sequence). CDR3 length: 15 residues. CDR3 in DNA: TGTGCCAGCAGCCAAGATCGTCGCGGGCGTTATGGCTACACCTTC. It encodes CASSQDRRGRYGYTF.

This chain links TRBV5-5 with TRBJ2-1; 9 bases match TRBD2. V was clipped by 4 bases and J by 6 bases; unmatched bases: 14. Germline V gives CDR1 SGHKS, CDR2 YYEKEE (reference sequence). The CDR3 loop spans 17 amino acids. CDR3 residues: CASSRPERGAVGNEQFF. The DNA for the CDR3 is TGTGCCAGCAGCCGTCCCGAGCGGGGGGCCGTTGGCAATGAGCAGTTCTTC.

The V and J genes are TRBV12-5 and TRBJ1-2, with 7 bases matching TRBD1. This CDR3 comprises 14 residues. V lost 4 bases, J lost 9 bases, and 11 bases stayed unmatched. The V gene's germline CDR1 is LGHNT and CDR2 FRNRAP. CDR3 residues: CASGSQGRLRRYTF. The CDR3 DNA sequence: TGTGCTAGTGGTTCACAGGGGCGGCTAAGGCGCTACACCTTC.